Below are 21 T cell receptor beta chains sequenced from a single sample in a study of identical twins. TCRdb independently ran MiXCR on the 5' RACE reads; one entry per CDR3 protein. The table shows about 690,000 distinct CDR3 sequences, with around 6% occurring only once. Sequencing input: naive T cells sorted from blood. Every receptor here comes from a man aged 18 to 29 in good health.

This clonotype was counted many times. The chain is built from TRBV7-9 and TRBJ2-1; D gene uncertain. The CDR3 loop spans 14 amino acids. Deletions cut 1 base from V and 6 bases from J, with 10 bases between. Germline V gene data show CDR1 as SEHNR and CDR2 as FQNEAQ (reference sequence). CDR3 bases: TGTGCCAGCAGCTTAGAATCCCCCGGCAATGAGCAGTTCTTC. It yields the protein CASSLESPGNEQFF. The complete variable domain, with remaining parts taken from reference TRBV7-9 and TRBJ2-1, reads DTGVSQNPRHKITKRGQNVTFRCDPISEHNRLYWYRQTLGQGPEFLTYFQNEAQLEKSRLLSDRFSAERPKGSFSTLEIQRTEQGDSAMYLCASSLESPGNEQFFGPGTRLTVL.

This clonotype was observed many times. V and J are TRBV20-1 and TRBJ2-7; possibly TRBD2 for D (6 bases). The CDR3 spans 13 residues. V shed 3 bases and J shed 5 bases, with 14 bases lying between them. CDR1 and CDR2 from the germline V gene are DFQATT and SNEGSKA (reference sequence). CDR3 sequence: CSASGSRRNEQYV. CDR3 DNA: TGCAGTGCTAGCGGGAGTAGAAGGAACGAGCAGTACGTC.

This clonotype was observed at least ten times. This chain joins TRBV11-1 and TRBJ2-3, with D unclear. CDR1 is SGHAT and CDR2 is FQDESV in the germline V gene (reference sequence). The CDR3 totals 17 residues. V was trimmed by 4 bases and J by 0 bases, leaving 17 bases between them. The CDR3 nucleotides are TGTGCCAGCAGCTGGTTTACTGGACGGAAGAGCACAGATACGCAGTATTTT. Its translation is CASSWFTGRKSTDTQYF.

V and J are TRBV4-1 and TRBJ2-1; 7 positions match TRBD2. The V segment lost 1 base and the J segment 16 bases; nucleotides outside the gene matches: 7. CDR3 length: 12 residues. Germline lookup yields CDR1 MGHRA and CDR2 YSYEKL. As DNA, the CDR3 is TGCGCCAGCAGCCAAGTGAGCGGGATCAATTTCTTC. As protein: CASSQVSGINFF.

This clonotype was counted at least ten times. DNA of the CDR3: TGTGCCAGCAGTGAAGGGACAGGCGATGAGCAGTTCTTC. It codes for CASSEGTGDEQFF. V is TRBV2 and J is TRBJ2-1; 7 bases match TRBD1. The CDR3 covers 13 residues. Unmatched junction bases numbered 2, after V lost 1 base and J lost 8 bases. Germline lookup yields CDR1 SNHLY and CDR2 FYNNEI.

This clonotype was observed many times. This CDR3 reads CASSLRLPLAGVLNQYF. CDR3 sequence (DNA): TGTGCCAGCAGCTTACGCCTCCCTCTAGCGGGAGTTCTTAATCAGTACTTC. The chain combines TRBV13 with TRBJ2-7; 10 bases match TRBD2. V was clipped by 2 bases and J by 10 bases; unmatched bases: 17. The CDR3 contains 17 residues. Per germline, CDR1 PRHDT and CDR2 FYEKMQ (reference sequence).

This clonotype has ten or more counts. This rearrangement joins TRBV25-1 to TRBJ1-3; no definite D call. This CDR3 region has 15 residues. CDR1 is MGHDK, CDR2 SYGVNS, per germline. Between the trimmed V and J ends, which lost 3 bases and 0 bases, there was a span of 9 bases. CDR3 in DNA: TGTGCCAGCAGTGACGGAACCAGCTCTGGAAACACCATATATTTT. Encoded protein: CASSDGTSSGNTIYF.

CDR3 amino acids: CASSIVWTDTQYF. The CDR3 DNA reads TGTGCCAGTAGTATTGTTTGGACAGATACGCAGTATTTT. V is TRBV19 and J is TRBJ2-3, with D uncertain. The V gene lost 3 bases and the J gene lost 3 bases, with 7 bases spanning the gap. From germline, CDR1 is LNHDA and CDR2 SQIVND (reference sequence). There are 13 residues in the CDR3.

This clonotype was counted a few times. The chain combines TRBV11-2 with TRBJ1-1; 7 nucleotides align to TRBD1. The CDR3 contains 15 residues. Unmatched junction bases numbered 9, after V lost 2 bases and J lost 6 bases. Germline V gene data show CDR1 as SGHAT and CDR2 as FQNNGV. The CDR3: CASSLTSGGISEAFF. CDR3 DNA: TGTGCCAGCAGCTTAACTTCAGGGGGAATCTCTGAAGCTTTCTTT.

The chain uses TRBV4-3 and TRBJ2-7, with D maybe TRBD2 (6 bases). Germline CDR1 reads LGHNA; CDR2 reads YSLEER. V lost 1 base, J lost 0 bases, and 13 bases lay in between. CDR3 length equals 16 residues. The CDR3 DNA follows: TGCGCCAGCAGCCAAGTATTTAGGGGAGGCTCCTACGAGCAGTACTTC. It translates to CASSQVFRGGSYEQYF.

CDR3 sequence reads: CASSQDRTYGYTF. CDR3 DNA: TGTGCCAGCAGCCAGGACAGAACCTATGGCTACACCTTC. The chain links TRBV14 to TRBJ1-2; D may be TRBD1 (6 bases). Looked up from germline, CDR1 is SGHDN and CDR2 is FVKESK. V was clipped by 3 bases and J by 4 bases, with 9 bases between them. The CDR3 sequence is 13 residues long.

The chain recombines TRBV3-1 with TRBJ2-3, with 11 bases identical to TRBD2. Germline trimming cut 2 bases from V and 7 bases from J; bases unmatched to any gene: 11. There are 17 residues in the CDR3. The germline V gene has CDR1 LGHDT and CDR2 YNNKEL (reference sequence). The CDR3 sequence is CASSQMATSGRENTQYF. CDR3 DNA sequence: TGTGCCAGCAGCCAAATGGCTACTAGCGGGAGAGAGAATACGCAGTATTTT.

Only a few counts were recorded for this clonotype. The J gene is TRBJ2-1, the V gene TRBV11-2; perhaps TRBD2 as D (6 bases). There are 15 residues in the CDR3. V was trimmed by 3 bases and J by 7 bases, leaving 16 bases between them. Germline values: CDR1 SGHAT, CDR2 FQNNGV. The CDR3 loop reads CASSFNPGDLNEQFF. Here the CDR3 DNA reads TGTGCCAGCAGCTTTAACCCGGGAGATTTGAATGAGCAGTTCTTC.

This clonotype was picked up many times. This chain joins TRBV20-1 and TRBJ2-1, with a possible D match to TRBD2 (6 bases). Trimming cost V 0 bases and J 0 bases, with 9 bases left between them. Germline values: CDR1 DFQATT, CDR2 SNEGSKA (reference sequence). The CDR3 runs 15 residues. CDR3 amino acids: CSARDSGSSYNEQFF. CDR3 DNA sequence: TGCAGTGCTAGAGATTCCGGGAGCTCCTACAATGAGCAGTTCTTC.

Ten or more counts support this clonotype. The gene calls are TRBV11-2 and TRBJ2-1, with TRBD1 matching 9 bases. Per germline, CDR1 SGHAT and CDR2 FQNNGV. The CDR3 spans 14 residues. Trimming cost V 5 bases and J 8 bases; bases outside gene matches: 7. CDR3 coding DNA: TGTGCCAGCAGCGCGGGACAGGGTGGGTATGAGCAGTTCTTC. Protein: CASSAGQGGYEQFF.

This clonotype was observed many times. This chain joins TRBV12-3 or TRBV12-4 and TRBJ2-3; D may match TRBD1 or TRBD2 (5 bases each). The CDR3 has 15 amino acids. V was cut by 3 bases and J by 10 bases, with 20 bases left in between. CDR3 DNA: TGTGCCAGCAGTTTCAGGGACGATTCACAGATATCGCAGTATTTT. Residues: CASSFRDDSQISQYF.

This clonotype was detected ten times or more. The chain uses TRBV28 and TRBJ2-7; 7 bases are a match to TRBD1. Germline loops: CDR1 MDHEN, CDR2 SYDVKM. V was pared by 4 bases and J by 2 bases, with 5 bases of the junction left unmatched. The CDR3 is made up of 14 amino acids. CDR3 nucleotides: TGTGCCAGCAGTTCCGGACAGGACCCCTACGAGCAGTACTTC. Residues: CASSSGQDPYEQYF. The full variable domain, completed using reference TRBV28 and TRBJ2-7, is DVKVTQSSRYLVKRTGEKVFLECVQDMDHENMFWYRQDPGLGLRLIYFSYDVKMKEKGDIPEGYSVSREKKERFSLILESASTNQTSMYLCASSSGQDPYEQYFGPGTRLTVT.

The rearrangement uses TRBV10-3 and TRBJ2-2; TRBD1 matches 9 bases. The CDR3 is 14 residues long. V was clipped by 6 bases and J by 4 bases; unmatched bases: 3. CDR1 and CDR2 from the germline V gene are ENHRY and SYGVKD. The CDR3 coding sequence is TGTGCCATCAGCGGGACAGGGTTCACCGGGGAGCTGTTTTTT. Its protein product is CAISGTGFTGELFF.

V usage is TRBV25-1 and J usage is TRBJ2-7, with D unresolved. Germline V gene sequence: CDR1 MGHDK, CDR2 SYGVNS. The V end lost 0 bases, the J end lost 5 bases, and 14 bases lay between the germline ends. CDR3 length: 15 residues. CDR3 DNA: TGTGCCAGCAGTGAATATTGGCGGAGTTGGGACGAGCAGTACTTC. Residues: CASSEYWRSWDEQYF.

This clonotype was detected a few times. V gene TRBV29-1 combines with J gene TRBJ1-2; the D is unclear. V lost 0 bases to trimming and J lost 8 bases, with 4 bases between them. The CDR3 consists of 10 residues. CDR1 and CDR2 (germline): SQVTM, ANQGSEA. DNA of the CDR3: TGCAGCGTTGAAGAGAGCGGCTACACCTTC. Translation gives CSVEESGYTF.

The CDR3 protein is CASTQASGYNEQFF. The CDR3 coding sequence is TGTGCCTCCACACAAGCGTCTGGCTACAATGAGCAGTTCTTC. The chain is built from TRBV10-3 and TRBJ2-1; D is uncertain. Germline V lookup: CDR1 ENHRY, CDR2 SYGVKD. CDR3 length: 14 residues. Trimming left V 11 bases short and J 3 bases short, with 17 bases between.